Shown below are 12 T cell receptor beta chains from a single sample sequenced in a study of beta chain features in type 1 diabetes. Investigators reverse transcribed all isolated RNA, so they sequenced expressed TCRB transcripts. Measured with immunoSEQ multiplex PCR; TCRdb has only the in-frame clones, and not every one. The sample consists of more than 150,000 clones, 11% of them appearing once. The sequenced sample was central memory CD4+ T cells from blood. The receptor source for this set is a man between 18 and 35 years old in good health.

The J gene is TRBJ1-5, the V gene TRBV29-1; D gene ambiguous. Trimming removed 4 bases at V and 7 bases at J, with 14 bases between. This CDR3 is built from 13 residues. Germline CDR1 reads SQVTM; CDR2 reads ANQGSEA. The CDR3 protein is CSVVLTAGQPQHF. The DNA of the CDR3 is TGCAGCGTTGTGTTAACGGCGGGGCAGCCCCAGCATTTT.

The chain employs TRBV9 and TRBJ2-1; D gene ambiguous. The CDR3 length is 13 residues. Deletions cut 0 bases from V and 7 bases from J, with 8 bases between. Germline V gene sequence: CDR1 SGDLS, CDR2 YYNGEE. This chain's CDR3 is CASSVVPVNEQFF. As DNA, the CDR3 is TGTGCCAGCAGCGTAGTTCCTGTTAATGAGCAGTTCTTC.

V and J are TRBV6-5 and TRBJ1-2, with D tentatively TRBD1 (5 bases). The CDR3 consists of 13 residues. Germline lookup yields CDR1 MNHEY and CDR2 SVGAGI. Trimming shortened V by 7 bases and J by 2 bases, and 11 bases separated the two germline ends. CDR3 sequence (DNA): TGTGCCAGCAACAACGGGGACAACTATGGCTACACCTTC. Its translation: CASNNGDNYGYTF.

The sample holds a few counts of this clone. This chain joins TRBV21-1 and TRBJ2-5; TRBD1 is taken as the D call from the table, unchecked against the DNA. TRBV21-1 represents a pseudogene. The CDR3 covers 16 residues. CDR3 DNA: TGTGCCAGCACTTCGCGTGGGACAGGGGGTTCCGAGACCCAGTACTTC. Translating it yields CASTSRGTGGSETQYF.

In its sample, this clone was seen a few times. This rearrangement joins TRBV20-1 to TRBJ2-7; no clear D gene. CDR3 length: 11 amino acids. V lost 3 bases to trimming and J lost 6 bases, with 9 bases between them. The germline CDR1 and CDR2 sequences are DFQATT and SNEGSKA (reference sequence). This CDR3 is CSASRASEQYF. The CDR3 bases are TGCAGTGCTAGTAGGGCTTCCGAGCAGTACTTC.

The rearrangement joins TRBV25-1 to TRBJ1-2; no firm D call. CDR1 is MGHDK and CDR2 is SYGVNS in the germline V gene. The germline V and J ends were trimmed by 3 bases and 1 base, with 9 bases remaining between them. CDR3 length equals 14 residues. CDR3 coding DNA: TGTGCCAGCAGTGAGGCTAGGATTAACTATGGCTACACCTTC. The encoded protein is CASSEARINYGYTF.

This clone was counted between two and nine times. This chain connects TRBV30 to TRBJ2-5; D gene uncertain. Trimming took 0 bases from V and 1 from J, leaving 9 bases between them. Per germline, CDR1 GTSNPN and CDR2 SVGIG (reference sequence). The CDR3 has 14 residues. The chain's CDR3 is CAWSVGRLQETQYF. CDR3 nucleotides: TGTGCCTGGAGTGTCGGGCGACTCCAAGAGACCCAGTACTTC.

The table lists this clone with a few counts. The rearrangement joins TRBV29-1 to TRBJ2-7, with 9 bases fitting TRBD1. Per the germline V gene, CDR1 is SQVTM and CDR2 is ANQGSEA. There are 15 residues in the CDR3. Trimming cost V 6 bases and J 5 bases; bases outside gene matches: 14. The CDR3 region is CSVPLKSGQGDEQYF. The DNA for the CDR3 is TGCAGCGTCCCACTTAAGTCGGGACAGGGCGACGAGCAGTACTTC.

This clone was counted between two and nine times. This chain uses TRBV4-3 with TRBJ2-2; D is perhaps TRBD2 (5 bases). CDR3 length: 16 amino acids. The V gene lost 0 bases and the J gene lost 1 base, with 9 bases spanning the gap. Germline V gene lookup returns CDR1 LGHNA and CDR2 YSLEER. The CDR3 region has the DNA TGCGCCAGCAGCCAAGATTACCGGGGGAACACCGGGGAGCTGTTTTTT. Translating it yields CASSQDYRGNTGELFF.

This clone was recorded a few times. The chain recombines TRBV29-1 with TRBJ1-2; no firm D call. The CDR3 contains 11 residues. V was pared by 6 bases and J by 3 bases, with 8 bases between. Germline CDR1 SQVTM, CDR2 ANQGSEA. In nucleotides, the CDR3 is TGCAGCGTGGGAGGTTACTATGGCTACACCTTC. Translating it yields CSVGGYYGYTF.

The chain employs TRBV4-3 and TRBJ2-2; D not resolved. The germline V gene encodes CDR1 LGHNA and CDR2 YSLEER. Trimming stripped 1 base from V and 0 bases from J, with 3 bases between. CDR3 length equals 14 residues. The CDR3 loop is CASSQAPNTGELFF. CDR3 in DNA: TGCGCCAGCAGCCAAGCCCCGAACACCGGGGAGCTGTTTTTT.

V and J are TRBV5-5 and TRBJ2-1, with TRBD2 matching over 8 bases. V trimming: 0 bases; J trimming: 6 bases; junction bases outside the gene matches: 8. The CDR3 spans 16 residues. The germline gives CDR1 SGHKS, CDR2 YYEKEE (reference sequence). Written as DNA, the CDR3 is TGTGCCAGCAGCTTGGGTTCCGGGAGGGGCGGCAATGAGCAGTTCTTC. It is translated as CASSLGSGRGGNEQFF.